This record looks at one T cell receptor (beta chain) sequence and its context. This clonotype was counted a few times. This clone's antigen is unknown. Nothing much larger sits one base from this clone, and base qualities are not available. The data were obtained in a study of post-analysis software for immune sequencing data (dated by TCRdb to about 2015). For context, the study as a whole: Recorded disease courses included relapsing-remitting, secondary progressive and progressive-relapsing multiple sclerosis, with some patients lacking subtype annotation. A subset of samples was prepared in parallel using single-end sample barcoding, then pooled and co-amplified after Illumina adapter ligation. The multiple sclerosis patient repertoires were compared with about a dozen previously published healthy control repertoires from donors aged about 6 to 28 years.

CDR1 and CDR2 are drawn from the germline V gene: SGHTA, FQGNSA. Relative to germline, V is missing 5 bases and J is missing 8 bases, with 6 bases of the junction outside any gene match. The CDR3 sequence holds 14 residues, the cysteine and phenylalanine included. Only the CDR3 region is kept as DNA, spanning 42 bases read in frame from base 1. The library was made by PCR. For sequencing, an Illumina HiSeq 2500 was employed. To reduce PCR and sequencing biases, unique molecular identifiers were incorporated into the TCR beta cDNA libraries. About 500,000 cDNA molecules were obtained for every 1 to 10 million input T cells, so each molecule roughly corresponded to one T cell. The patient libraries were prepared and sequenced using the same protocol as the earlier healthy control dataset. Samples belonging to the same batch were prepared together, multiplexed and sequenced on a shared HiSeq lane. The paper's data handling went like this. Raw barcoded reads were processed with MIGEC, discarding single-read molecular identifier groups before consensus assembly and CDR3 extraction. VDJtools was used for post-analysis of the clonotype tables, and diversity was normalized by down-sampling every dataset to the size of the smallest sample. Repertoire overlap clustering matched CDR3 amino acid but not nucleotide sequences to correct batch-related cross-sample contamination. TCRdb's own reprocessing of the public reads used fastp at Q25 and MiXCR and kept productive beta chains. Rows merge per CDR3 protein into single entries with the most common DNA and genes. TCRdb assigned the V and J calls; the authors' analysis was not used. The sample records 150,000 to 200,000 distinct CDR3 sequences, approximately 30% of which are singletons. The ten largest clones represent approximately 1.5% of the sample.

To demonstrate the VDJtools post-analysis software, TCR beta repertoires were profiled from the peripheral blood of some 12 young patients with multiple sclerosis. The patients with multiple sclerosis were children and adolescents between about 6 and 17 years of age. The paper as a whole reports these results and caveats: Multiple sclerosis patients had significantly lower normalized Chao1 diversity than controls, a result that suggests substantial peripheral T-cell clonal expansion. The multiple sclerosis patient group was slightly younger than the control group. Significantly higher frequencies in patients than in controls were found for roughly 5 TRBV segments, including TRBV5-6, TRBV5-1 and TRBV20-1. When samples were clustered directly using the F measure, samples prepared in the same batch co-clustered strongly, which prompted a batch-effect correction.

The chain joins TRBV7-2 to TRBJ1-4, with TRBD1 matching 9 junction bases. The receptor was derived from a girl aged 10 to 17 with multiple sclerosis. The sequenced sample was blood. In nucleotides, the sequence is TGTGCCAGCAGCCCGGACAGGGGAGGGGAAAAACTGTTTTTT. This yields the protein CASSPDRGGEKLFF. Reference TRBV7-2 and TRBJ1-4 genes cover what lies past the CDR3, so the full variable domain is GAGVSQSPSNKVTEKGKDVELRCDPISGHTALYWYRQSLGQGLEFLIYFQGNSAPDKSGLPSDRFSAERTGGSVSTLTIQRTQQEDSAVYLCASSPDRGGEKLFFGSGTQLSVL.